This is a list of T cell receptor beta chains from one sample in a study of blood T cell repertoires in COVID-19. Clones were sequenced by immunoSEQ multiplex PCR, and TCRdb holds only the in-frame ones, with some missing. The table shows about 370,000 clones, with 75% to 90% occurring only once. The sample consisted of PBMCs or T cells enriched from blood (not recorded which). Every receptor here comes from a man aged 18 to 29 who had recovered from COVID-19. The CDR3 runs from the conserved cysteine through the conserved F or W. D genes are given only for firm matches. The size field is filled for only some rows; it gives once, few, many or a size class.

NA | TRBJ2-3 | TRBV7-8 | once | CASSPRGNTQYF | TGTGCCAGCAGCCCGCGGGGAAATACGCAGTATTTT
NA | TRBJ1-5 | TRBV6-2/TRBV6-3 | NA | CASSYSSRTSLAGPQHF | TGTGCCAGCAGTTACTCGTCCAGAACATCCCTAGCAGGGCCCCAGCATTTT
NA | TRBJ1-4 | TRBV4-3 | NA | CASSQEHRAVSTNEKLFF | TGCGCCAGCAGCCAAGAGCACAGGGCCGTCTCAACTAATGAAAAACTGTTTTTT
TRBD1 | TRBJ1-1 | TRBV29-1 | NA | CSVKDRGGTEAFF | TGCAGCGTCAAGGACAGGGGGGGTACTGAAGCTTTCTTT
NA | TRBJ1-2 | TRBV6-6 | NA | CASTTGLANYGYTF | TGTGCCAGCACCACAGGGTTAGCTAACTATGGCTACACCTTC
NA | TRBJ2-1 | TRBV19 | once | CASMDGGMGDEQFF | TGTGCCAGTATGGATGGGGGGATGGGGGATGAGCAGTTCTTC
TRBD1 | TRBJ1-6 | TRBV6-5 | many | CASSSRGRDNSPLHF | TGTGCCAGCAGTTCCAGGGGGAGAGATAATTCACCCCTCCACTTT
TRBD1 | TRBJ1-5 | TRBV6-4 | NA | CARPPGQGNYSNQPQHF | TGTGCCAGACCCCCGGGACAGGGAAACTATAGCAATCAGCCCCAGCATTTT
TRBD1 | TRBJ2-2 | TRBV7-2 | NA | CASTSRTGGFGGELFF | TGTGCCAGCACCTCCCGGACAGGGGGCTTTGGCGGGGAGCTGTTTTTT
NA | TRBJ1-1 | TRBV27 | NA | CASSLYPGLRNTEAFF | TGTGCCAGCAGTTTATACCCGGGACTCAGGAACACTGAAGCTTTCTTT
TRBD2 | TRBJ2-7 | TRBV10-3 | NA | CAISEKAGGPYEQYF | TGTGCCATCAGTGAGAAAGCGGGGGGGCCCTACGAGCAGTACTTC
NA | TRBJ1-2 | TRBV27 | NA | CASSMGGSGYTF | TGTGCCAGCAGTATGGGAGGCTCGGGCTACACCTTC
TRBD2 | TRBJ2-5 | TRBV7-2 | NA | CAIRQAGGLKTQYF | TGTGCGATCAGGCAAGCGGGGGGGCTTAAGACCCAGTACTTC
NA | TRBJ1-5 | TRBV19 | NA | CASSINILEGGSHQPQHF | TGTGCCAGTAGTATAAATATTCTTGAGGGGGGGAGCCATCAGCCCCAGCATTTT
NA | TRBJ2-7 | TRBV7-3 | NA | CASSPQAVRLPPYEQYF | TGTGCCAGCAGCCCCCAGGCGGTTCGACTACCTCCCTACGAGCAGTACTTC
TRBD1 | TRBJ1-1 | TRBV19 | NA | CASSIRGAGIVAFF | TGTGCCAGTAGTATCAGGGGGGCGGGGATTGTAGCTTTCTTT
NA | TRBJ1-2 | TRBV7-9 | NA | CASSLAQGRGNGYTF | TGTGCCAGCAGCTTGGCACAGGGAAGGGGGAATGGCTACACCTTC
NA | TRBJ1-2 | TRBV9 | NA | CASQGIDYGYTF | TGTGCCAGCCAGGGTATTGACTATGGCTACACCTTC
NA | TRBJ2-5 | TRBV7-2 | NA | CASSSGLGGVETQYF | TGTGCCAGCAGCTCGGGTTTAGGAGGGGTAGAGACCCAGTACTTC
NA | TRBJ1-2 | TRBV29-1 | NA | CSVEEYYGYTF | TGCAGCGTTGAGGAGTACTATGGCTACACCTTC
NA | TRBJ1-1 | TRBV5-1 | NA | CASSLGGVLGEAFF | TGCGCCAGCAGCTTGGGCGGGGTACTGGGTGAAGCTTTCTTT
NA | TRBJ1-6 | TRBV4-1 | once | CASSQAWGEYNSPLHF | TGCGCCAGCAGCCAAGCATGGGGGGAGTATAATTCACCCCTCCACTTT
TRBD2 | TRBJ2-2 | TRBV27 | NA | CASSFQAGGTGELFF | TGTGCCAGCAGTTTCCAAGCGGGAGGGACCGGGGAGCTGTTTTTT
NA | TRBJ1-1 | TRBV6-2/TRBV6-3 | NA | CASSLPRHPFMNTEAFF | TGTGCCAGCAGTCTTCCTCGACACCCGTTTATGAACACTGAAGCTTTCTTT
NA | TRBJ2-7 | TRBV6-5 | NA | CASISWTDNDYEQYF | TGTGCCAGCATATCTTGGACAGACAATGACTACGAGCAGTACTTC
TRBD2 | TRBJ2-3 | TRBV3-1/TRBV3-2 | few | CASSHSHTSGPSTDTQYF | TGTGCCAGCAGCCACAGTCATACTAGCGGGCCTAGCACAGATACGCAGTATTTT
NA | TRBJ2-4 | TRBV2 | NA | CASSKGVVKNIQYF | TGTGCCAGCAGCAAGGGGGTGGTCAAAAACATTCAGTACTTC
TRBD1 | TRBJ2-7 | TRBV28 | NA | CASSNPGQGYEQYF | TGTGCCAGCAGCAACCCGGGACAGGGCTACGAGCAGTACTTC